The next 7 T cell receptor beta chains were all read from a single sample in a study of T cell responses to AZD1222 COVID-19 vaccine. This table comes from immunoSEQ multiplex PCR, and its TCRdb copy is limited to in-frame clones, with some not included. Of 90,000 to 120,000 clones in the sample, about 89% were seen once. The sample here was peripheral blood, taken on day 0 of AZD1222 vaccination. The receptors come from an adult in good health.

This chain links TRBV12-5 with TRBJ2-7; weak D call: TRBD2 (6 bases). The CDR3 contains 12 residues. From germline, CDR1 is LGHNT and CDR2 FRNRAP. V lost 6 bases to trimming and J lost 5 bases, with 11 bases between them. The CDR3 loop reads CASGRSGNEQYF. The DNA of the CDR3 is TGTGCTAGTGGCCGTAGCGGAAACGAGCAGTACTTC.

The chain uses TRBV5-1 and TRBJ1-5; D not certain. Germline CDR1 reads SGHRS; CDR2 reads YFSETQ. The CDR3 contains 14 residues. V dropped 2 bases and J dropped 4 bases, with 10 bases sitting between them. The CDR3 loop is CASSLGPGNQPQHF. In DNA, the CDR3 is TGCGCCAGCAGCTTAGGGCCGGGGAATCAGCCCCAGCATTTT.

V is TRBV2 and J is TRBJ2-5; D is undetermined. The CDR3 spans 13 residues. Germline V gives CDR1 SNHLY, CDR2 FYNNEI. V was cut by 4 bases and J by 2 bases, with 8 bases left in between. The chain's CDR3 is CASSVARQETQYF. DNA of the CDR3: TGTGCCAGCAGTGTGGCGAGACAAGAGACCCAGTACTTC.

The chain recombines TRBV6-5 with TRBJ2-1; perhaps TRBD1 as D (8 bases). This CDR3 is built from 15 residues. Germline V gene lookup returns CDR1 MNHEY and CDR2 SVGAGI. Trimming took off 6 bases at V and 7 bases at J, with 19 bases between the two ends. The CDR3 DNA reads as TGTGCCAGCAGCTCGCGGGAGACAGGGGTGAATGAGCAGTTCTTC. Translation gives CASSSRETGVNEQFF.

The CDR3 DNA sequence: TGTGCCAGCTCCCTTGACAGGTACAACACTGAAGCTTTCTTT. Translation: CASSLDRYNTEAFF. The V gene is TRBV18, the J gene TRBJ1-1, with D tentatively TRBD1 (6 bases). The CDR3 covers 14 residues. The ends were cut back, 6 bases at V and 2 bases at J, with 13 bases in the middle. CDR1 is KGHSH, CDR2 LQKENI, per germline.

The chain is built from TRBV7-9 and TRBJ2-7; TRBD1 might be the D (5 bases). The CDR3 extends over 12 amino acids. Germline CDR1 reads SEHNR; CDR2 reads FQNEAQ (reference sequence). V lost 3 bases to trimming and J lost 3 bases, with 6 bases between them. The DNA for the CDR3 is TGTGCCAGCAGCTTTGACAGCTACGAGCAGTACTTC. This sequence encodes CASSFDSYEQYF.

The V and J genes are TRBV7-3 and TRBJ1-2, with D possibly being TRBD1 (6 bases). V lost 0 bases, J lost 2 bases, and 10 bases lay in between. CDR3 length: 15 amino acids. The germline CDR1 and CDR2 sequences are SGHTA and FQGTGA. The CDR3 sequence: CASSLTQGSNYGYTF. The DNA of the CDR3 is TGTGCCAGCAGCTTAACGCAGGGGTCAAACTATGGCTACACCTTC.